This T cell receptor beta chain was documented in a study of blood T cell repertoires in COVID-19. The CDR3 consists of 14 residues. The germline V gene has CDR1 SGHRS and CDR2 YFSETQ. V was trimmed by 4 bases and J by 5 bases, leaving 15 bases between them. Original data processing: Reference gene primer amplification gave estimated nucleated cell counts. TCRdb's table, derived via immunoSEQ multiplex PCR, lists solely in-frame clones and lacks some. V and J calls and clone size follow that table, whereas D and trimming were derived from the DNA. The table has 350,000 to 500,000 clones, 70% to 90% seen once. The table lists this clone with a count of one.

The sequencing input was peripheral blood. V and J are TRBV5-1 and TRBJ2-5, with a possible D match to TRBD1 (5 bases). The sequence was obtained from a man younger than 30 with COVID-19, enrolled during active disease. CDR3 residues: CASSPRGAHETQYF. Here the CDR3 DNA reads TGCGCCAGCAGCCCCCGTGGGGCTCATGAGACCCAGTACTTC.